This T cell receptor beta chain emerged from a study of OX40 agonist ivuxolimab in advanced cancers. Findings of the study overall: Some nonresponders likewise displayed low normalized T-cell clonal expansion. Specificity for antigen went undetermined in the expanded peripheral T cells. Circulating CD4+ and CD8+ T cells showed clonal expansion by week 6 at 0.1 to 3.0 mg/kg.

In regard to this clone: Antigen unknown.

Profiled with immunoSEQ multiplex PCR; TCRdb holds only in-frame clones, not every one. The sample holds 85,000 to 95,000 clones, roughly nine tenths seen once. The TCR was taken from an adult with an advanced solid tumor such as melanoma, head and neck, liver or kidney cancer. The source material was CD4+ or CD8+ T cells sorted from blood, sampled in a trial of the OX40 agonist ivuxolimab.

The CDR3: CASTPGNTIYF. In DNA, the CDR3 is TGTGCCAGCACCCCTGGAAACACCATATATTTT. This chain connects TRBV6-6 to TRBJ1-3, with no clear D. CDR3 length equals 11 residues. The V end lost 7 bases, the J end lost 2 bases, and 3 bases lay between the germline ends. The germline CDR1 and CDR2 sequences are MNHNY and SVGAGI (reference sequence).